This T cell receptor (beta chain) is drawn from a study of T-cell memory formation after mild COVID-19. Study in general: The TCR clusters were mostly specific to one donor. Whole-study results and caveats: Memory cells collected pre-infection included some clones that later responded, suggesting cross-reactive memory joined.

This clonotype was observed a handful of times. Its target is unknown. Sample barcodes and UMIs were carried by the TCR alpha and TCR beta cDNA libraries that 5'RACE generated with constant-segment primers. TCRdb ran MiXCR on the 5' RACE reads and lists one entry per CDR3 protein. The sample holds around 53,000 distinct CDR3 sequences, 12% seen once. This CDR3 has 14 amino acids. Germline CDR1 and CDR2: DFQATT and SNEGSKA (reference sequence). Trimming took off 5 bases at V and 0 bases at J, with 14 bases between the two ends. This sequence joins TRBV20-1 and TRBJ2-7; TRBD2 is a possible D gene (6 bases). This clonotype was sampled from a man aged 18-30 years who had mild COVID-19 (a few samples of this study predate the infection). Cell type and time point are not known. Sequencing was done on a sample of PBMCs or a T cell subset sorted from them (not recorded which). CDR3 residues: CSALYGGSSYEQYF. In DNA, the CDR3 is TGCAGTGCTCTATACGGGGGTTCCTCCTACGAGCAGTACTTC.